Listed here are 9 T cell receptor beta chains from one sample, sequenced in a study of shared clonotypes between healthy human individuals. Profiling relied on immunoSEQ multiplex PCR, and the TCRdb table lists in-frame clones only, not all of them. The repertoire holds about 470,000 clones, around 75% seen once, with less than 15% in the top ten. What was sequenced was PBMCs. The receptors originated from a woman aged 40 to 50 in good health. Some clones in this sample may be carry-over from other donors' samples.

This clone was picked up one time. CDR3 residues: CASRGLAAASYNEQFF. The CDR3 nucleotides are TGTGCCAGCAGGGGACTAGCGGCTGCCTCCTACAATGAGCAGTTCTTC. The chain combines TRBV28 with TRBJ2-1; 11 nucleotides match TRBD2. The V gene end was trimmed by 6 bases and the J gene end by 0 bases; junction bases not matched to a gene: 4. CDR1 and CDR2 from the germline V gene are MDHEN and SYDVKM. This CDR3 is built from 16 residues.

The chain carries TRBV21-1 and TRBJ2-7; TRBD1, as called in the table, went unchecked against the DNA. TRBV21-1 is a pseudogene locus. This CDR3 has 15 residues. The CDR3 is CAKRKDRGLGDEQYF. CDR3 DNA: TGTGCCAAACGGAAGGACAGGGGGCTTGGGGACGAGCAGTACTTC.

The chain is built from TRBV4-2 and TRBJ2-1; 7 positions agree with TRBD2. There are 16 residues in the CDR3. With 2 bases clipped from V and 8 bases from J, the junction kept 12 bases outside the gene matches. The germline V gene encodes CDR1 LGHNA and CDR2 YNFKEQ. CDR3: CASSQQYAGENYEQFF. CDR3 nucleotide sequence: TGTGCCAGCAGCCAACAATACGCGGGGGAGAACTATGAGCAGTTCTTC.

This rearrangement joins TRBV6-1 to TRBJ1-4, with 9 bases matching TRBD1. Unmatched junction bases numbered 8, after V lost 5 bases and J lost 7 bases. The CDR3 has 15 residues. Germline loops: CDR1 MNHNS, CDR2 SASEGT. The CDR3 loop reads CASSSTGTGIEKLFF. The CDR3 nucleotides are TGTGCCAGCAGTTCCACCGGGACAGGGATTGAAAAACTGTTTTTT.

This rearrangement joins TRBV30 to TRBJ2-3; TRBD2 aligns across 8 bases. The CDR3 contains 15 residues. Germline CDR1 and CDR2: GTSNPN and SVGIG (reference sequence). Germline trimming cut 2 bases from V and 6 bases from J; bases unmatched to any gene: 10. CDR3 loop: CAWSRLATQVDTQYF. The CDR3 coding sequence is TGTGCCTGGAGTAGACTAGCGACTCAGGTGGATACGCAGTATTTT.

The chain couples TRBV6-5 to TRBJ2-7; TRBD2 might be the D (6 bases). This CDR3 contains 12 residues. The germline gives CDR1 MNHEY, CDR2 SVGAGI. V was cut by 5 bases and J by 3 bases, with 8 bases left in between. The CDR3 here is CASSQTSYEQYF. The CDR3 nucleotides are TGTGCCAGCAGTCAGACTAGCTACGAGCAGTACTTC.

J is TRBJ2-1 and V is TRBV5-1; TRBD2 aligns across 12 bases. V gave up 9 bases and J gave up 8 bases; unmatched junction bases: 9. The CDR3 contains 14 residues. CDR1 is SGHRS, CDR2 YFSETQ, per germline. CDR3 residues: CATSTSGSSYEQFF. The DNA of the CDR3 is TGCGCCACCTCGACTAGCGGGAGTAGCTATGAGCAGTTCTTC.

The rearrangement joins TRBV4-2 to TRBJ2-7; 11 bases map to TRBD2. This CDR3 is built from 16 residues. CDR1 LGHNA and CDR2 YNFKEQ come from the germline V gene. The ends lost 0 bases at V and 5 bases at J; junction bases unmatched: 6. CDR3 sequence: CASSQDSTSGSHEQYF. The DNA of the CDR3 is TGTGCCAGCAGCCAAGATAGTACTAGCGGGAGTCACGAGCAGTACTTC.

Concerning this clone itself: This same CDR3 is encoded by further DNA sequences in the sample. The chain is built from TRBV5-1 and TRBJ2-3; D is ambiguous. The CDR3 is 14 residues long. CDR1 and CDR2 (germline): SGHRS, YFSETQ. V was cut by 0 bases and J by 1 base, with 6 bases left in between. In nucleotides, the CDR3 is TGCGCCAGCAGCTTGGAGGCGGGCACAGATACGCAGTATTTT. This gives the protein CASSLEAGTDTQYF. Together with reference TRBV5-1 and TRBJ2-3, the CDR3 gives the full variable domain: KAGVTQTPRYLIKTRGQQVTLSCSPISGHRSVSWYQQTPGQGLQFLFEYFSETQRNKGNFPGRFSGRQFSNSRSEMNVSTLELGDSALYLCASSLEAGTDTQYFGPGTRLTVL.